This entry describes one TCR beta chain. This record comes from a study of blood T cell repertoires in COVID-19. As for the study in general: Italy, Spain and the United States were the sources of the convalescent and acute COVID-19 samples. PBMCs, B-cell-depleted T cells, or T cells were the source of the cDNA or gDNA that made up the material.

Original processing notes: Reference gene primer amplification in the assay estimated nucleated cell counts. TCRdb's copy holds only in-frame clones and misses some; the assay was immunoSEQ multiplex PCR. Clone size and the V and J calls come from that table; the DNA yielded D and trimming. The sample records just over 90,000 clones, approximately 80% being singletons. V lost 4 bases and J lost 0, with 9 bases in between. Looked up from germline, CDR1 is SGHDT and CDR2 is YYEEEE. The CDR3 is made up of 14 amino acids. The sequenced material came from peripheral blood. This TCR derives from a human donor in a cohort sampled during active COVID-19. The chain uses TRBV5-6 and TRBJ2-3, with D possibly TRBD2 on 5 matching bases. The CDR3 region has the DNA TGTGCCAGCAGCCGGGCGGGCAGCACAGATACGCAGTATTTT. It encodes CASSRAGSTDTQYF. Supplemented by reference TRBV5-6 and TRBJ2-3, the full variable domain reads DAGVTQSPTHLIKTRGQQVTLRCSPKSGHDTVSWYQQALGQGPQFIFQYYEEEERQRGNFPDRFSGHQFPNYSSELNVNALLLGDSALYLCASSRAGSTDTQYFGPGTRLTVL.